These 10 T cell receptor beta chains originate from one sample sequenced in a study of CD8 T cells in ankylosing spondylitis. MiXCR, run by TCRdb on the 5' RACE reads, gives a single entry per CDR3 protein. The profile shows some 150,000 distinct CDR3 sequences, about 42% of them singletons. The sequenced material came from synovial fluid, either unsorted or a sorted T cell fraction (not recorded which). The receptors were sampled from a male donor with ankylosing spondylitis.

The V gene is TRBV3-1, the J gene TRBJ2-3; D might be TRBD2 (6 bases). V was clipped by 4 bases and J by 3 bases, with 20 bases between them. The CDR3 is 17 residues long. Germline lookup yields CDR1 LGHDT and CDR2 YNNKEL (reference sequence). CDR3 DNA: TGTGCCAGCAGCCTTGTAGGTGGAGGGGCCGTGACAGATACGCAGTATTTT. Translating it yields CASSLVGGGAVTDTQYF.

This clonotype came up a few times. The chain carries TRBV18 and TRBJ2-7; 8 positions agree with TRBD1. Germline V gene data show CDR1 as KGHSH and CDR2 as LQKENI. The ends lost 2 bases at V and 4 bases at J; junction bases unmatched: 4. The CDR3 consists of 14 residues. For the CDR3, the DNA is TGTGCCAGCTCACCAAGGACAGGGCTGTACGAGCAGTACTTC. Its translation is CASSPRTGLYEQYF.

The chain recombines TRBV6-1 with TRBJ2-3; D possibly corresponds to TRBD2 (6 bases). Germline V gene data show CDR1 as MNHNS and CDR2 as SASEGT. The CDR3 is made up of 15 amino acids. Trimming took off 11 bases at V and 7 bases at J, with 25 bases between the two ends. The CDR3 bases are TGTGCCGGGGGGTTCGGGCCTCACCCCTCACATACGCAGTATTTT. Its protein product is CAGGFGPHPSHTQYF.

This clonotype was found a few times. The V call is TRBV7-9, the J call TRBJ2-1, with D perhaps matching TRBD2 (6 bases). CDR3 size: 15 residues. Germline CDR1 SEHNR, CDR2 FQNEAQ (reference sequence). Trimming pared 6 bases from V and 5 bases from J, leaving 17 bases between. The CDR3 nucleotides are TGTGCCAGCAGTCTAAGCGGGCGGTCCCACAATGAGCAGTTCTTC. This sequence encodes CASSLSGRSHNEQFF.

The chain joins TRBV11-2 to TRBJ1-6; possibly TRBD1 for D (5 bases). Germline V gene data show CDR1 as SGHAT and CDR2 as FQNNGV. Trimming pared 0 bases from V and 0 bases from J, leaving 12 bases between. This CDR3 region has 18 residues. The DNA of the CDR3 is TGTGCCAGCAGCTTAGAGGGGGACTGGAGCTCCTATAATTCACCCCTCCACTTT. This encodes CASSLEGDWSSYNSPLHF.

This clonotype was counted between two and nine times. One end of the junction fails to match germline, which may point to a read error. The CDR3 region is CASSTYRQVF. The CDR3 DNA sequence: TGTGCCAGCAGTACATACCGGCAGGTCTTC. The gene calls are TRBV2 and TRBJ2-1; D unclear. Per germline, CDR1 SNHLY and CDR2 FYNNEI. This CDR3 contains 10 residues.

This clonotype has ten or more counts. The chain links TRBV7-3 to TRBJ2-7, with 10 bases aligning to TRBD2. With 2 bases clipped from V and 3 bases from J, the junction kept 4 bases outside the gene matches. The V gene's germline CDR1 is SGHTA and CDR2 FQGTGA. There are 15 residues in the CDR3. The CDR3 reads CASSLGPSGSYEQYF. The CDR3 DNA reads as TGTGCCAGCAGCTTAGGTCCTAGCGGGAGCTACGAGCAGTACTTC.

The chain has TRBV27 and TRBJ2-7; TRBD2 matches 13 bases. Trimming cost V 5 bases and J 3 bases; bases outside gene matches: 4. Germline V gene lookup returns CDR1 MNHEY and CDR2 SMNVEV (reference sequence). The CDR3 has 15 amino acids. Here the CDR3 reads CASSPRTSGSYEQYF. CDR3 nucleotide sequence: TGTGCCAGCAGTCCCCGGACTAGCGGGAGCTACGAGCAGTACTTC.

This chain connects TRBV3-1 to TRBJ1-2; 7 bases agree with TRBD1. In germline, CDR1 is LGHDT, CDR2 YNNKEL (reference sequence). The CDR3 totals 16 residues. V lost 3 bases to trimming and J lost 4 bases; unmatched junction nucleotides: 11. As DNA, the CDR3 is TGTGCCAGCAGCCACGCTTACAGGGGAGTGAGCTATGGCTACACCTTC. It encodes CASSHAYRGVSYGYTF.

The V and J genes are TRBV19 and TRBJ2-1; D might be TRBD1 (5 bases). The CDR3 runs 11 residues. With 9 bases removed from V and 4 bases from J, the gap between germline ends came to 7 bases. The germline gives CDR1 LNHDA, CDR2 SQIVND (reference sequence). The CDR3 region has the DNA TGTGCCAGCCGACAGTACAATGAGCAGTTCTTC. Residues: CASRQYNEQFF.